The 30 T cell receptor beta chains reported below all come from one sample, sequenced in a study of blood T cell repertoires in COVID-19. Measured with immunoSEQ multiplex PCR; TCRdb has only the in-frame clones, and not every one. The sample carries about 210,000 clones, over 75% recorded once. Specimen: PBMCs or T cells enriched from blood (not recorded which). The receptor source for this set is a man under 40 in a cohort exposed to, infected with or recovered from COVID-19 (not recorded which).

The rearrangement uses TRBV4-1 and TRBJ2-7; 11 bases align to TRBD1. CDR3 length: 14 amino acids. CDR1 is MGHRA and CDR2 is YSYEKL in the germline V gene. V lost 1 base to trimming and J lost 6 bases; unmatched junction nucleotides: 2. The CDR3 coding sequence is TGCGCCAGCAGCCAAGTAGGGACAGGGGGCGAGCAGTACTTC. Its translation is CASSQVGTGGEQYF.

The V gene is TRBV28, the J gene TRBJ1-2; D unresolved. The CDR3 has 12 residues. Germline CDR1 MDHEN, CDR2 SYDVKM. CDR3 amino acids: CAADGANYGYTF. The DNA of the CDR3 is TGTGCGGCGGATGGAGCTAACTATGGCTACACCTTC.

The genes are TRBV15 and TRBJ1-5, with D possibly matching TRBD1 (6 bases). V lost 3 bases, J lost 6 bases, and 24 bases lay in between. CDR3 size: 18 residues. Per the germline V gene, CDR1 is LNHNV and CDR2 is YYDKDF (reference sequence). The DNA of the CDR3 is TGTGCCACCAGCAGCACTCGATCCTTGGGCCAAGGGGGTCAGCCCCAGCATTTT. Translating gives CATSSTRSLGQGGQPQHF.

The chain uses TRBV5-1 and TRBJ2-7; TRBD1 agrees at 7 bases. V shed 3 bases, J shed 3 bases, and the junction held 6 bases outside the gene matches. The CDR3 is 14 amino acids. CDR1 and CDR2 from the germline V gene are SGHRS and YFSETQ. DNA for the CDR3: TGCGCCAGCAGCTCCCGAACAGGGGTCTACGAGCAGTACTTC. The encoded protein is CASSSRTGVYEQYF.

J is TRBJ2-1 and V is TRBV5-6; D possibly corresponds to TRBD2 (5 bases). Germline CDR1 and CDR2: SGHDT and YYEEEE. V dropped 6 bases and J dropped 6 bases, with 16 bases sitting between them. This CDR3 spans 14 amino acids. The CDR3 protein is CASITLGSGNEQFF. The CDR3 DNA follows: TGTGCCAGCATCACACTGGGGAGCGGCAATGAGCAGTTCTTC.

The chain combines TRBV3-1 (or the pseudogene TRBV3-2) with TRBJ2-4; D not resolved. V lost 0 bases, J lost 4 bases, and 13 bases lay in between. The CDR3 is 16 amino acids. Germline assignment: CDR1 LGHDT and CDR2 YNNKEL (reference sequence). For the CDR3, the DNA is TGTGCCAGCAGCCAAGATCCTGCCCGGTTAAAAAACATTCAGTACTTC. This translates into CASSQDPARLKNIQYF.

CDR3 DNA: TGTGCCAGCAGCCCGTTAAGGGAGTACAATGAGCAGTTCTTC. Translated: CASSPLREYNEQFF. V is TRBV11-2 and J is TRBJ2-1, with D maybe TRBD2 (5 bases). Germline CDR1 reads SGHAT; CDR2 reads FQNNGV. Trimming removed 5 bases at V and 4 bases at J, with 12 bases between. The CDR3 has 14 residues.

The chain employs TRBV6-4 and TRBJ1-1, with a possible D match to TRBD1 (5 bases). The CDR3 has 14 amino acids. Germline V gene sequence: CDR1 MRHNA, CDR2 SNTAGT. The ends were cut back, 3 bases at V and 5 bases at J, with 13 bases in the middle. The CDR3 DNA reads TGTGCCAGCAGTGAATCTATGGGGCGGACTGAAGCTTTCTTT. Its protein product is CASSESMGRTEAFF.

This chain uses TRBV27 with TRBJ2-1; D is perhaps TRBD1 (6 bases). The germline V gene has CDR1 MNHEY and CDR2 SMNVEV (reference sequence). CDR3 length: 15 amino acids. Between the trimmed V and J ends, which lost 8 bases and 6 bases, there was a span of 20 bases. CDR3 sequence: CASQQGAPGVNEQFF. CDR3 nucleotide sequence: TGTGCCAGCCAACAAGGGGCGCCAGGGGTCAATGAGCAGTTCTTC.

The V call is TRBV10-3, the J call TRBJ2-3; 8 bases fit TRBD2. Germline trimming cut 4 bases from V and 1 base from J; bases unmatched to any gene: 13. CDR3 length: 18 residues. Germline CDR1 reads ENHRY; CDR2 reads SYGVKD. The CDR3 DNA follows: TGTGCCATCAGTGTGGAGTCTTCTTTACTAGCGGGCACAGATACGCAGTATTTT. This translates into CAISVESSLLAGTDTQYF.

The rearrangement links TRBV27 to TRBJ2-1, with 9 positions matching TRBD1. Unmatched junction bases numbered 4, after V lost 6 bases and J lost 7 bases. The CDR3 runs to 13 residues. Germline CDR1 is MNHEY and CDR2 is SMNVEV (reference sequence). This CDR3 reads CASRNRGQNEQFF. CDR3 bases: TGTGCCAGCAGAAACAGGGGGCAGAATGAGCAGTTCTTC.

The chain joins TRBV5-1 to TRBJ2-3; D ambiguous. This CDR3 comprises 15 residues. Per germline, CDR1 SGHRS and CDR2 YFSETQ. Trimming stripped 5 bases from V and 2 bases from J, with 15 bases between. CDR3 bases: TGCGCCAGCAGGGGTCCGGGTCCCCTCACAGATACGCAGTATTTT. This gives the protein CASRGPGPLTDTQYF.

This clone was seen only a few times. This sequence joins TRBV6-5 and TRBJ2-4; D possibly corresponds to TRBD1 (5 bases). The V end was cut by 6 bases, the J end by 6 bases, with 6 bases between. In germline, CDR1 is MNHEY, CDR2 SVGAGI. The CDR3 totals 11 residues. The CDR3 bases are TGTGCCAGCAGCAGGGTAAACATTCAGTACTTC. Translating it yields CASSRVNIQYF.

The chain has TRBV3-1 (or the pseudogene TRBV3-2) and TRBJ2-2, with TRBD2 identical over 12 bases. The CDR3 length is 17 residues. The germline CDR1 and CDR2 sequences are LGHDT and YNNKEL (reference sequence). Trimming cost V 10 bases and J 0 bases; bases outside gene matches: 9. The CDR3 DNA reads TGTGCCACCAGGACTAGCGGGGACTACGCGAACACCGGGGAGCTGTTTTTT. It codes for CATRTSGDYANTGELFF.

The chain has TRBV19 and TRBJ2-7; D is perhaps TRBD2 (5 bases). The V end lost 4 bases, the J end lost 2 bases, and 15 bases lay between the germline ends. Germline values: CDR1 LNHDA, CDR2 SQIVND (reference sequence). The CDR3 extends over 15 amino acids. CDR3 DNA sequence: TGTGCCAGTAGTAGCAGTCAGGACTGGACCTACGAGCAGTACTTC. This translates into CASSSSQDWTYEQYF.

The chain links TRBV5-4 to TRBJ2-7, with D maybe TRBD1 (6 bases). Per the germline V gene, CDR1 is SGHNT and CDR2 is YYREEE (reference sequence). The CDR3 length is 15 residues. The V end was cut by 5 bases, the J end by 2 bases, with 17 bases between. In nucleotides, the CDR3 is TGTGCCAGCAGTAGAGCAGGGGTAACAACCTACGAGCAGTACTTC. Translating gives CASSRAGVTTYEQYF. Using reference TRBV5-4 and TRBJ2-7 for the parts outside the CDR3, the full variable domain is ETGVTQSPTHLIKTRGQQVTLRCSSQSGHNTVSWYQQALGQGPQFIFQYYREEENGRGNFPPRFSGLQFPNYSSELNVNALELDDSALYLCASSRAGVTTYEQYFGPGTRLTVT.

The chain has TRBV9 and TRBJ2-7, with TRBD2 matching 11 bases. Germline V gene sequence: CDR1 SGDLS, CDR2 YYNGEE. This CDR3 is 16 amino acids long. V was clipped by 4 bases and J by 4 bases; unmatched bases: 10. This CDR3 reads CASSSHQTSGKYEQYF. The CDR3 DNA reads as TGTGCCAGCAGCTCCCACCAGACTAGCGGGAAGTACGAGCAGTACTTC. The variable domain in full, completed from reference TRBV9 and TRBJ2-7, reads DSGVTQTPKHLITATGQRVTLRCSPRSGDLSVYWYQQSLDQGLQFLIQYYNGEERAKGNILERFSAQQFPDLHSELNLSSLELGDSALYFCASSSHQTSGKYEQYFGPGTRLTVT.

The V gene is TRBV7-2, the J gene TRBJ2-7, with TRBD2 identical over 8 bases. J lost 3 bases, V lost 5 bases, and 9 bases had no gene match. CDR3 length: 15 amino acids. CDR1 and CDR2 from the germline V gene are SGHTA and FQGNSA. Here the CDR3 reads CASSPTSGRYYEQYF. CDR3 in DNA: TGTGCCAGCAGCCCCACCAGCGGGAGATACTACGAGCAGTACTTC.

The rearrangement joins TRBV19 to TRBJ1-1; 7 positions agree with TRBD1. This CDR3 comprises 13 residues. With 5 bases clipped from V and 2 bases from J, the junction kept 2 bases outside the gene matches. Germline-derived CDR1 and CDR2 are LNHDA and SQIVND (reference sequence). The CDR3 DNA sequence: TGTGCCAGTAGTGTAGGGGGCAACACTGAAGCTTTCTTT. Translating gives CASSVGGNTEAFF.

The chain has TRBV7-6 and TRBJ2-1, with a weak D call TRBD2 (6 bases). The germline V and J ends were trimmed by 3 bases and 0 bases, with 9 bases remaining between them. The CDR3 is 15 amino acids. Per germline, CDR1 SGHVS and CDR2 FNYEAQ. Here the CDR3 DNA reads TGTGCCAGCAGCTTTAGCGGCGACTCCTACAATGAGCAGTTCTTC. Its translation is CASSFSGDSYNEQFF.

The gene calls are TRBV27 and TRBJ1-5, with 11 bases aligning to TRBD1. CDR1 and CDR2 from the germline V gene are MNHEY and SMNVEV (reference sequence). This CDR3 has 15 amino acids. With 5 bases clipped from V and 7 bases from J, the junction kept 7 bases outside the gene matches. The CDR3 loop reads CASSESRDRGQPQHF. As DNA, the CDR3 is TGTGCCAGCAGTGAGTCCCGGGACAGGGGGCAGCCCCAGCATTTT.

In its sample, this clone was seen a few times. The J gene is TRBJ2-7, the V gene TRBV12-5, with 7 nucleotides matching TRBD2. The CDR3 length is 13 residues. V trimming: 7 bases; J trimming: 3 bases; junction bases outside the gene matches: 6. Looked up from germline, CDR1 is LGHNT and CDR2 is FRNRAP. The CDR3 nucleotides are TGTGCTAGTGCCCCGGGGGAGGGCTACGAGCAGTACTTC. It encodes CASAPGEGYEQYF.

V is TRBV28 and J is TRBJ1-4, with 8 nucleotides matching TRBD1. This CDR3 spans 20 amino acids. Trimming removed 6 bases from V and 7 bases from J; junction bases left unmatched: 25. Per germline, CDR1 MDHEN and CDR2 SYDVKM. This CDR3 is CASSFLSKPGQDVPFEKLFF. CDR3 nucleotides: TGTGCCAGCAGCTTTCTTTCAAAACCGGGACAGGACGTACCCTTTGAAAAACTGTTTTTT.

The chain uses TRBV2 and TRBJ2-1; 8 nucleotides match TRBD2. Per germline, CDR1 SNHLY and CDR2 FYNNEI. The CDR3 length is 13 residues. The V gene end was trimmed by 6 bases and the J gene end by 9 bases; junction bases not matched to a gene: 7. Here the CDR3 DNA reads TGTGCCAGCAGGAGCGGGACTAGTGGTGAGCAGTTCTTC. This translates into CASRSGTSGEQFF.

The chain is built from TRBV7-9 and TRBJ1-4; 7 nucleotides agree with TRBD1. Germline V gene lookup returns CDR1 SEHNR and CDR2 FQNEAQ (reference sequence). The CDR3 loop spans 15 amino acids. The V and J ends lost 5 bases and 5 bases, in that order; junction bases with no gene match: 8. Here the CDR3 DNA reads TGTGCCAGCAGCCCATCGGACAGGAGAAATGAAAAACTGTTTTTT. It specifies CASSPSDRRNEKLFF.

This clone appeared a single time. The J gene is TRBJ1-5, the V gene TRBV5-8, with 10 bases that match TRBD1. Losses at the gene ends were 4 bases for V and 0 bases for J; bases not matched to a gene: 7. CDR3 size: 17 residues. Germline V CDR1 and CDR2: SGHTS, YDEGEE. The CDR3 DNA sequence: TGTGCCAGCAGCGCGGACAGGGGGTGGTATAGCAATCAGCCCCAGCATTTT. Its protein is CASSADRGWYSNQPQHF.

V and J are TRBV7-9 and TRBJ2-5; no firm D call. This CDR3 has 14 residues. V was shortened by 2 bases and J by 4 bases, with 11 bases between the two germline ends. Germline CDR1 and CDR2: SEHNR and FQNEAQ (reference sequence). The chain's CDR3 is CASSLSRELETQYF. CDR3 DNA: TGTGCCAGCAGCTTAAGTCGTGAGCTAGAGACCCAGTACTTC.

The V and J genes are TRBV6-5 and TRBJ2-7; 8 bases line up with TRBD2. Trimming took 8 bases from V and 2 from J; bases not matched to a gene: 8. Looked up from germline, CDR1 is MNHEY and CDR2 is SVGAGI. CDR3 length: 14 amino acids. CDR3 sequence: CASPKVGGAYEQYF. CDR3 bases: TGTGCCAGCCCAAAGGTCGGGGGGGCCTACGAGCAGTACTTC.

The chain combines TRBV6-5 with TRBJ1-3, with a tentative D call TRBD1 (5 bases). V lost 2 bases to trimming and J lost 4 bases, with 6 bases between them. The CDR3 loop spans 13 amino acids. Germline-derived CDR1 and CDR2 are MNHEY and SVGAGI. CDR3 protein: CASSYPGGNTIYF. The CDR3 DNA reads TGTGCCAGCAGTTACCCAGGGGGAAACACCATATATTTT.

The genes are TRBV10-1 and TRBJ1-1; 9 bases fit TRBD1. J lost 4 bases, V lost 6 bases, and 6 bases had no gene match. Germline assignment: CDR1 WNHNN and CDR2 SYGVQD (reference sequence). The CDR3 runs 14 residues. CDR3 region: CASRGQGPSTEAFF. In DNA form, the CDR3 reads TGCGCCAGCAGGGGACAGGGTCCCAGCACTGAAGCTTTCTTT.